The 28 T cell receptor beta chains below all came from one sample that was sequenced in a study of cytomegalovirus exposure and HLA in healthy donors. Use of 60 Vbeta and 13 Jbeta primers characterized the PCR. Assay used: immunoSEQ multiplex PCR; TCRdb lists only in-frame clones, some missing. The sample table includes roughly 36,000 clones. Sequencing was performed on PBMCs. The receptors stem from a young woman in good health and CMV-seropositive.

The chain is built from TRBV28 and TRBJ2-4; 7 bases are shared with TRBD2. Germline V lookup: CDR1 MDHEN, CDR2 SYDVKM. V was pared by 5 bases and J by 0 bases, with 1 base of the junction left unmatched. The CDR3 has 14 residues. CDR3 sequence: CASSLAVAKNIQYF. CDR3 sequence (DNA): TGTGCCAGCAGTCTAGCGGTAGCCAAAAACATTCAGTACTTC.

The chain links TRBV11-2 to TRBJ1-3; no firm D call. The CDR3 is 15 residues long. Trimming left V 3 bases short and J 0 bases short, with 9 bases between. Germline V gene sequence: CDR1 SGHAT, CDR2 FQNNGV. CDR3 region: CASSLITHSGNTIYF. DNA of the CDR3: TGTGCCAGCAGCTTGATCACTCACTCTGGAAACACCATATATTTT.

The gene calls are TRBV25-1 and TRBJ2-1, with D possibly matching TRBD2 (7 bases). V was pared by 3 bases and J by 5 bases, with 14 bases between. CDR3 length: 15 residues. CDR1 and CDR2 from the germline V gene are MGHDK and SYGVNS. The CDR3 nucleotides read TGTGCCAGCAGTGAGAAGGGGGGGCCGCACAATGAGCAGTTCTTC. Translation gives CASSEKGGPHNEQFF.

CDR3 bases: TGTGCCAGCAGCTTCCAGCGGAACACTGAAGCTTTCTTT. Translated: CASSFQRNTEAFF. The rearrangement uses TRBV11-2 and TRBJ1-1; D unclear. Germline assignment: CDR1 SGHAT and CDR2 FQNNGV. V was clipped by 3 bases and J by 1 base, with 6 bases between them. The CDR3 is made up of 13 amino acids.

The CDR3 region is CASSIGTPYGYTF. CDR3 nucleotide sequence: TGTGCCAGTAGTATTGGGACACCCTATGGCTACACCTTC. The chain employs TRBV19 and TRBJ1-2, with a possible D match to TRBD1 (6 bases). Trimming left V 3 bases short and J 4 bases short, with 9 bases between. Germline V CDR1 and CDR2: LNHDA, SQIVND (reference sequence). The length of the CDR3 is 13 residues.

CDR3 residues: CASSLDRRTDYEQYF. The CDR3 nucleotides are TGTGCCAGCAGCTTAGACCGAAGGACTGACTACGAGCAGTACTTC. This chain joins TRBV7-8 and TRBJ2-7, with D possibly TRBD2 on 5 matching bases. The germline CDR1 and CDR2 sequences are SGHVS and FQNEAQ. The CDR3 loop spans 15 amino acids. V lost 1 base and J 3 bases, leaving 13 bases between the germline ends.

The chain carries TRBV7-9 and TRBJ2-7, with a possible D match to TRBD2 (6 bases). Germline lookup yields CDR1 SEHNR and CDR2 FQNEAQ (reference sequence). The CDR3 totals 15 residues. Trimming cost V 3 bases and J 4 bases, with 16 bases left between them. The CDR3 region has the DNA TGTGCCAGCAGCTTGTCTGGAGGGCTCGGTTACGAGCAGTACTTC. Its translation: CASSLSGGLGYEQYF.

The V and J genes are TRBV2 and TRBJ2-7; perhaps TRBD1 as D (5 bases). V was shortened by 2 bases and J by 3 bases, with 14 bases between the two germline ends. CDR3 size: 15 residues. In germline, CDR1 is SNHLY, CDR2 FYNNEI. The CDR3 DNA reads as TGTGCCAGCAGTGAAAGGGGCGCGCTATACTACGAGCAGTACTTC. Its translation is CASSERGALYYEQYF. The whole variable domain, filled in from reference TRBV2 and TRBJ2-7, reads EPEVTQTPSHQVTQMGQEVILRCVPISNHLYFYWYRQILGQKVEFLVSFYNNEISEKSEIFDDQFSVERPDGSNFTLKIRSTKLEDSAMYFCASSERGALYYEQYFGPGTRLTVT.

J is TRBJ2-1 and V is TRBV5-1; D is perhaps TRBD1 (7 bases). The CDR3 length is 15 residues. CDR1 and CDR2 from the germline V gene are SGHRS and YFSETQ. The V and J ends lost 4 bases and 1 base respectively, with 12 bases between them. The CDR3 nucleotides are TGCGCCAGCAGCCGGGGGACAGTTTCCTACAATGAGCAGTTCTTC. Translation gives CASSRGTVSYNEQFF.

The CDR3 loop reads CSVGRDSNYGYTF. The CDR3 nucleotides are TGCAGCGTTGGCCGGGACAGCAACTATGGCTACACCTTC. V is TRBV29-1 and J is TRBJ1-2; 7 nucleotides align to TRBD1. The CDR3 runs 13 residues. Germline CDR1 SQVTM, CDR2 ANQGSEA. With V trimmed by 4 bases and J by 2 bases, 4 bases remained unmatched.

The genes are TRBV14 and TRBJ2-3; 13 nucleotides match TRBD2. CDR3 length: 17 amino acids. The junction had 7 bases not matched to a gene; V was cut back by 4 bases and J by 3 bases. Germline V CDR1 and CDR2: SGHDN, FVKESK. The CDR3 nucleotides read TGTGCCAGCAGCCGCCTACTAGCGGGGGGGCCGACAGATACGCAGTATTTT. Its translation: CASSRLLAGGPTDTQYF.

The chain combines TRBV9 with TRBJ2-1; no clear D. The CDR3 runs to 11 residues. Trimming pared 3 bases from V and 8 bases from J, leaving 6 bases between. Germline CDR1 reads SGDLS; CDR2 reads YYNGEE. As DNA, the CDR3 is TGTGCCAGCAGCGGAGTGGATGAGCAGTTCTTC. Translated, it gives CASSGVDEQFF.

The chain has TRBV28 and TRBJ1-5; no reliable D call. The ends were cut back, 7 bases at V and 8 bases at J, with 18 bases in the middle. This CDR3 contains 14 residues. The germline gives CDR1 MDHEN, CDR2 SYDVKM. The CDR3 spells CASKTDKWNEPQHF. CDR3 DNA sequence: TGTGCCAGCAAAACCGACAAATGGAATGAGCCCCAGCATTTT.

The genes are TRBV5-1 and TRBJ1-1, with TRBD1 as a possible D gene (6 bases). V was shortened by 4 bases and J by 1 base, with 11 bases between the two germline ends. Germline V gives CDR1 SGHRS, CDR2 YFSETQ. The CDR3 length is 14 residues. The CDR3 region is CASSPEQGNTEAFF. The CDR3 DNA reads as TGCGCCAGCAGCCCGGAACAGGGGAACACTGAAGCTTTCTTT. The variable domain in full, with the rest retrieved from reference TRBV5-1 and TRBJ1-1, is KAGVTQTPRYLIKTRGQQVTLSCSPISGHRSVSWYQQTPGQGLQFLFEYFSETQRNKGNFPGRFSGRQFSNSRSEMNVSTLELGDSALYLCASSPEQGNTEAFFGQGTRLTVV.

Here the CDR3 DNA reads TGTGCCTGGAGTGTGGGGGACAGGGTTTTTTACACTGAAGCTTTCTTT. It is translated as CAWSVGDRVFYTEAFF. The V and J genes are TRBV30 and TRBJ1-1; TRBD1 aligns across 9 bases. The V gene end was trimmed by 0 bases and the J gene end by 3 bases; junction bases not matched to a gene: 8. CDR3 size: 16 residues. From germline, CDR1 is GTSNPN and CDR2 SVGIG (reference sequence).

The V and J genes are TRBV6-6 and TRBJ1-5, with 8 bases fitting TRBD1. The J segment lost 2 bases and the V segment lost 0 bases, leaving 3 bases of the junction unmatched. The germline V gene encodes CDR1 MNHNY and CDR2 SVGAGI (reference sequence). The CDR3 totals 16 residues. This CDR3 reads CASSYSQGAGNQPQHF. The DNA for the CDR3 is TGTGCCAGCAGTTACTCGCAGGGGGCCGGCAATCAGCCCCAGCATTTT.

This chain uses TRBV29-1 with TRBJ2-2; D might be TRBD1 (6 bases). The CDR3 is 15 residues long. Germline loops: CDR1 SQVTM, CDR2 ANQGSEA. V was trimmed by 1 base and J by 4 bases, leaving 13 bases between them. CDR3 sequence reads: CSVEVGTHSTGELFF. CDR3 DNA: TGCAGCGTTGAAGTAGGGACACATAGCACCGGGGAGCTGTTTTTT.

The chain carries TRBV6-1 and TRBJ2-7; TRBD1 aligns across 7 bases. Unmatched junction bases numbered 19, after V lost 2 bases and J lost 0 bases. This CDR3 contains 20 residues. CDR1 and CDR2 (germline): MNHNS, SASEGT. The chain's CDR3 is CASSERARTPRGPSSYEQYF. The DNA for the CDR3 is TGTGCCAGCAGTGAAAGGGCCCGTACCCCAAGGGGGCCGAGCTCCTACGAGCAGTACTTC.

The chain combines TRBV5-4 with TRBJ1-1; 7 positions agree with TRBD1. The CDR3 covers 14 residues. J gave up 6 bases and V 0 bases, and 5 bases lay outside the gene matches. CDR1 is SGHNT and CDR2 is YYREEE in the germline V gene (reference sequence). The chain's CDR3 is CASSLVTGLAEAFF. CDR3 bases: TGTGCCAGCAGCTTGGTGACAGGGCTCGCTGAAGCTTTCTTT.

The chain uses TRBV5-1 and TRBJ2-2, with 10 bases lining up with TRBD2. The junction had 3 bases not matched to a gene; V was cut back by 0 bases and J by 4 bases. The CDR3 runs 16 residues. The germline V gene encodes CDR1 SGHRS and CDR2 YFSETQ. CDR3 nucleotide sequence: TGCGCCAGCAGCTTGGTAGCGGGGGGCCGCACCGGGGAGCTGTTTTTT. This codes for CASSLVAGGRTGELFF.

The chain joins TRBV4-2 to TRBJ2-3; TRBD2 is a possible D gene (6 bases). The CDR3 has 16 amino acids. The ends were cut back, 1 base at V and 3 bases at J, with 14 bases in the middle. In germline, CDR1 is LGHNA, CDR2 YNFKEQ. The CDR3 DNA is TGTGCCAGCAGCCAAGGGCGGGGAGTGCGGACAGATACGCAGTATTTT. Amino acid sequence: CASSQGRGVRTDTQYF.

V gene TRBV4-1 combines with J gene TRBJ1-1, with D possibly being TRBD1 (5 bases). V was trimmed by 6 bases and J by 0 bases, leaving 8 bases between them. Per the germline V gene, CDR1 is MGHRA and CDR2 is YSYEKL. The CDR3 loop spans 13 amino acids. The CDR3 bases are TGCGCCAGCAGGGACACCATGAACACTGAAGCTTTCTTT. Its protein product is CASRDTMNTEAFF.

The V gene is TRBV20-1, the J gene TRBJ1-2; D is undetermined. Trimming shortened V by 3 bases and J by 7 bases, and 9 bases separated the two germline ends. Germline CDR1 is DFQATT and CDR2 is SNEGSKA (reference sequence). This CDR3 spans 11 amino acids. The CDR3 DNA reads TGCAGTGCTAGCTCCCCGAGTGGCTACACCTTC. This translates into CSASSPSGYTF.

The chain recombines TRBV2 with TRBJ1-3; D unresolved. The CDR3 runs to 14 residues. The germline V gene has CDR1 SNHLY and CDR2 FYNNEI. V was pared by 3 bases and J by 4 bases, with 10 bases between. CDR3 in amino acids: CASSEMRAGNTIYF. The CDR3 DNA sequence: TGTGCCAGCAGTGAGATGAGGGCCGGAAACACCATATATTTT. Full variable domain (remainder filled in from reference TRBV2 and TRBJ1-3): EPEVTQTPSHQVTQMGQEVILRCVPISNHLYFYWYRQILGQKVEFLVSFYNNEISEKSEIFDDQFSVERPDGSNFTLKIRSTKLEDSAMYFCASSEMRAGNTIYFGEGSWLTVV.

CDR3 in amino acids: CASRPAGLGTEAFF. The CDR3, as DNA: TGTGCCAGCAGACCTGCTGGCCTCGGGACTGAAGCTTTCTTT. V usage is TRBV19 and J usage is TRBJ1-1, with D hard to call. This CDR3 has 14 residues. V was pared by 9 bases and J by 5 bases, with 19 bases between. Germline CDR1 is LNHDA and CDR2 is SQIVND (reference sequence).

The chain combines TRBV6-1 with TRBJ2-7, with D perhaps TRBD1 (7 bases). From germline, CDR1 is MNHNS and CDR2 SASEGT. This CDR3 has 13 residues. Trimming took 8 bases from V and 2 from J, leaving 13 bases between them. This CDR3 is CASGQASAYEQYF. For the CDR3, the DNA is TGTGCCAGCGGACAGGCTAGCGCCTACGAGCAGTACTTC.

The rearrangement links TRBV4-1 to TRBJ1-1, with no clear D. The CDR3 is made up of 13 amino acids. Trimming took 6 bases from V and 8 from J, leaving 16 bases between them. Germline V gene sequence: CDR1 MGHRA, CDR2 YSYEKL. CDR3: CASRESAGMEAFF. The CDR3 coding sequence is TGCGCCAGCAGGGAAAGCGCCGGTATGGAAGCTTTCTTT.

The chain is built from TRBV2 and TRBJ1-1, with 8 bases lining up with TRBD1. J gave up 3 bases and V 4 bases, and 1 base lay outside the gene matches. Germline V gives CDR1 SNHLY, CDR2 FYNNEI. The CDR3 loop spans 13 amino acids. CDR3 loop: CASSGTGYTEAFF. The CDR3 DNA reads TGTGCCAGCAGTGGGACAGGGTACACTGAAGCTTTCTTT.